The source of this TCR beta chain is a study of a mutant IDH1 vaccine in newly diagnosed glioma. Study results and caveats: Altogether, approximately 93% of patients exhibited vaccine-induced immune responses.

This table comes from immunoSEQ multiplex PCR, and its TCRdb copy is limited to in-frame clones, with some not included. The data contain around 84,000 clones, approximately 78% of them singletons. Points on this clone: Its specificity is unknown.

Time point noted: week 47, end of study. Every single dose of the vaccine, 300 ug of mutant IDH1 20-mer peptide, came with topical imiquimod. The CDR3 loop spans 16 amino acids. J gave up 1 base and V 5 bases, and 8 bases lay outside the gene matches. Germline lookup yields CDR1 SGHAT and CDR2 FQDESV (reference sequence). This rearrangement joins TRBV11-1 to TRBJ2-5; TRBD1 aligns across 9 bases. The clonotype was recovered from a middle-aged man with glioma. Sequenced material: PBMCs, taken from a glioma patient whose treatment included an IDH1 peptide vaccine. For the CDR3, the DNA is TGTGCCAGCAGCACAACAGGGGGCTCCCTCCAAGAGACCCAGTACTTC. This encodes CASSTTGGSLQETQYF.